One and the same sample provided the 8 T cell receptor beta chains below, sequenced in a study of T cells in Graves' hyperthyroidism and ophthalmopathy. RNA transcripts provided the source from which TCR beta CDR3 regions were amplified. RT-PCR in the first round (using the HTBI primer set) targeted the TCR CDR3. MiXCR, applied by TCRdb to the multiplex PCR reads, yields one record per CDR3 protein. The table has 50,000 to 55,000 distinct CDR3 sequences, around 48% seen once. Sequencing was done on a sample of blood. Every receptor here comes from a woman aged 45-65 years with Graves' ophthalmopathy.

The chain joins TRBV6-5 to TRBJ2-2; D may match TRBD1 or TRBD2 (6 bases each). CDR1 is MNHEY, CDR2 SVGAGI, per germline. V gave up 6 bases and J gave up 7 bases, with 15 bases separating them. The CDR3 has 14 residues. CDR3 sequence reads: CASSPGGPDGELFF. DNA for the CDR3: TGTGCCAGCAGCCCTGGGGGGCCGGACGGGGAGCTGTTTTTT.

The V and J genes are TRBV7-9 and TRBJ2-7; D is perhaps TRBD1 (5 bases). The V gene lost 7 bases and the J gene lost 6 bases, with 16 bases spanning the gap. Germline values: CDR1 SEHNR, CDR2 FQNEAQ (reference sequence). CDR3 size: 13 residues. The CDR3 DNA reads as TGTGCCAGCAACCCCGACACAGGTAGCGAGCAGTACTTC. This gives the protein CASNPDTGSEQYF.

Concerning this clonotype itself: The final CDR3 position lacks the conserved phenylalanine or tryptophan, pointing to a likely read error. The chain combines TRBV19 with TRBJ2-1; TRBD1 aligns across 7 bases. Per the germline V gene, CDR1 is LNHDA and CDR2 is SQIVND (reference sequence). This CDR3 region has 15 residues. CDR3 residues: CASSKRQGPGDEQFL. The CDR3 nucleotides read TGTGCTAGTAGTAAGAGACAGGGCCCTGGCGATGAGCAGTTCCTC.

By share, this clonotype counts as medium-sized. The chain uses TRBV24-1 and TRBJ1-5, with D perhaps TRBD1 (6 bases). Deletions cut 10 bases from V and 3 bases from J, with 9 bases between. Germline lookup yields CDR1 KGHDR and CDR2 SFDVKD. There are 12 residues in the CDR3. DNA of the CDR3: TGTGCCACGCAGGGGTCCAATCAGCCCCAGCATTTT. Protein sequence: CATQGSNQPQHF.

Details on this clonotype: The germline gene is not matched at one end of the junction; a read error may be the cause. The CDR3 protein is CASSPRQGQETQCF. CDR3 bases: TGTGCCAGCAGCCCTCGACAGGGCCAAGAGACCCAGTGCTTC. The chain joins TRBV11-2 to TRBJ2-5; 7 bases line up with TRBD1. The V gene's germline CDR1 is SGHAT and CDR2 FQNNGV. The CDR3 is 14 amino acids.

By share, this clonotype ranks as medium-sized (0.01 to 0.1%). The chain couples TRBV7-6 to TRBJ2-2; 8 bases map to TRBD1. Per germline, CDR1 SGHVS and CDR2 FNYEAQ. The junction had 9 bases not matched to a gene; V was cut back by 6 bases and J by 6 bases. The CDR3 extends over 15 amino acids. Here the CDR3 DNA reads TGTGCCAGCAGTCCGAGACAGGGGCGGTCCGGGGAGCTGTTTTTT. Translating it yields CASSPRQGRSGELFF.

In the case of this clonotype: Given the absence of the conserved phenylalanine or tryptophan at the CDR3 end, a read error is likely. The V call is TRBV14, the J call TRBJ1-4; tentative D call: TRBD1 (5 bases). This CDR3 comprises 16 residues. Germline values: CDR1 SGHDN, CDR2 FVKESK. The CDR3 DNA sequence: TGTGCCAGCGGCCTCCGACCAGGGTCAACTAATGAAGAACTGTTTCTT. Protein product: CASGLRPGSTNEELFL.

This chain uses TRBV20-1 with TRBJ2-5; D is perhaps TRBD2 (5 bases). Trimming cost V 3 bases and J 9 bases, with 5 bases left between them. The germline V gene encodes CDR1 DFQATT and CDR2 SNEGSKA (reference sequence). This CDR3 spans 9 amino acids. The CDR3 sequence: CSAREAQYF. The DNA of the CDR3 is TGCAGTGCTAGGGAGGCCCAGTACTTC.